The rows below give T cell receptor beta chains drawn from one sample of a study of identical twins. TCRdb analysed the 5' RACE reads with MiXCR anew, one entry per CDR3 protein. The data show 300,000 to 400,000 distinct CDR3 sequences, 10% to 15% seen once. The sample was also reused in another study, on yellow fever vaccine responses in identical twins.

Material: CD8+ T cells sorted from blood. The source of these receptors is a woman aged 18-29 years in good health. CDR3s include the opening cysteine and the closing phenylalanine or tryptophan.

length	V	J	CDR3
13	TRBV5-6	TRBJ1-2	CASSFVGDYGYTF
13	TRBV5-2	TRBJ2-5	CASKMRGKETQYF
12	TRBV6-5	TRBJ1-2	CASSDRVDGYTF
15	TRBV6-1	TRBJ1-4	CASSPGTVSDEKLFF
15	TRBV2	TRBJ2-3	CASRISGFSTDTQYF
11	TRBV6-5	TRBJ1-1	CASTPGRNLFF
14	TRBV7-9	TRBJ1-5	CASSRDRGDQPQHF
12	TRBV29-1	TRBJ2-7	CSVELGSYEQYF
13	TRBV15	TRBJ2-3	CATSRAVIDTQYF
17	TRBV12-3/TRBV12-4	TRBJ2-1	CASSSRAGGISYNEQFF
16	TRBV7-8	TRBJ1-1	CASSQGTSSINTEAFF
11	TRBV29-1	TRBJ2-1	CSVETGNEQFF
17	TRBV20-1	TRBJ2-2	CSARGLWGQGDTGELFF
15	TRBV7-6	TRBJ2-1	CASSREAGGGNEQFF
14	TRBV15	TRBJ2-3	CATSRELARDTQYF
14	TRBV6-2/TRBV6-3	TRBJ2-1	CASAPGLFYNEQFF
14	TRBV9	TRBJ2-7	CASSVVSGSHEQYF
14	TRBV7-6	TRBJ2-5	CASSNHRAQETQYF
13	TRBV27	TRBJ2-7	CASSVYGTNEQYF
16	TRBV29-1	TRBJ2-1	CSVEDRRAGGPDEQFF
15	TRBV12-3/TRBV12-4	TRBJ2-1	CASSRTSGGANEQFF
16	TRBV5-1	TRBJ2-1	CASSLVPRDRGNEQFF
18	TRBV21-1	TRBJ2-2	CASSKALEGAGGTGELFF
16	TRBV18	TRBJ2-1	CASSPQTSGDYNEQFF
12	TRBV29-1	TRBJ2-1	CSVEHFYNEQFF